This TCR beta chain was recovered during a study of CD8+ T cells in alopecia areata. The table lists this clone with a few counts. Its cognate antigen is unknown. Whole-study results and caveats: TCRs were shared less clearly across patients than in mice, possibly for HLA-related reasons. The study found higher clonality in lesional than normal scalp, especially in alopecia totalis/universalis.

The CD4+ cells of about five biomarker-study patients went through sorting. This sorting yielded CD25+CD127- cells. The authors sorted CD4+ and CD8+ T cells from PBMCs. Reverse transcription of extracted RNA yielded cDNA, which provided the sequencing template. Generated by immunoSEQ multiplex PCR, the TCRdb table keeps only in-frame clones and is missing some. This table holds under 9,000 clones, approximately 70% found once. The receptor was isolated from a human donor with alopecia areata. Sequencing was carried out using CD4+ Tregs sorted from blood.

The CDR3 region has the DNA TGTGCCAGTAGGAAAGACACTGCGGATACGCAGTATTTT. This sequence encodes CASRKDTADTQYF. The chain combines TRBV19 with TRBJ2-3; no reliable D call. This CDR3 comprises 13 residues. Germline V gene lookup returns CDR1 LNHDA and CDR2 SQIVND (reference sequence). V was cut by 6 bases and J by 6 bases, with 13 bases left in between.